These 26 T cell receptor beta chains were sequenced from one sample in a study of T-cell reconstitution after alpha-beta-depleted transplantation in children. The library targeted TCRbeta and was prepared with unique molecular identifiers. TCRdb recomputed calls from the PCR reads with MiXCR, one row per CDR3 protein. The repertoire consists of fewer than 35,000 distinct CDR3 sequences, with roughly 6.3% occurring once and the leading ten covering roughly 7%. The specimen was PBMCs, mostly from graft donor cells, collected 180 days after TCRalphabeta/CD19-depleted stem cell transplant. The receptors were sampled from a male patient between 5 and 17 years old who had a stem cell transplant for acute myeloid leukemia, so the T cells may come from the graft donor.

At least ten counts were recorded for this clonotype. The genes are TRBV29-1 and TRBJ1-4, with 8 positions matching TRBD1. From germline, CDR1 is SQVTM and CDR2 ANQGSEA. The V and J ends lost 4 bases and 8 bases, in that order; junction bases with no gene match: 3. The CDR3 covers 12 residues. CDR3 protein: CSVASGGEKLFF. CDR3 in DNA: TGCAGCGTTGCGTCAGGGGGCGAAAAACTGTTTTTT.

This clonotype was seen at least ten times. The chain combines TRBV7-3 with TRBJ2-3, with TRBD1 identical over 7 bases. After removal of 5 bases from V and 0 bases from J, the junction contained 5 bases not matched to a gene. Germline CDR1 SGHTA, CDR2 FQGTGA. The CDR3 spans 15 residues. Written as DNA, the CDR3 is TGTGCCAGCAGCCTCGACAGGGCAAGCACAGATACGCAGTATTTT. Its translation is CASSLDRASTDTQYF.

Ten or more counts support this clonotype. This chain links TRBV27 with TRBJ1-1; weak D call: TRBD1 (5 bases). CDR3 length: 16 amino acids. Germline V gene lookup returns CDR1 MNHEY and CDR2 SMNVEV (reference sequence). V dropped 3 bases and J dropped 4 bases, with 18 bases sitting between them. DNA of the CDR3: TGTGCCAGCAGTTTGCGGCGGATACTTGGGACCACTGAAGCTTTCTTT. This translates into CASSLRRILGTTEAFF.

The V call is TRBV7-6, the J call TRBJ2-1; TRBD2 aligns across 10 bases. After removal of 5 bases from V and 10 bases from J, the junction contained 14 bases not matched to a gene. The CDR3 extends over 16 amino acids. Germline V gene data show CDR1 as SGHVS and CDR2 as FNYEAQ. The CDR3 protein is CASSRPSGGTGWEQFF. In DNA form, the CDR3 reads TGTGCCAGCAGCCGACCTAGCGGGGGTACAGGGTGGGAGCAGTTCTTC.

Many counts were recorded for this clonotype. V and J are TRBV19 and TRBJ2-3; D ambiguous. The CDR3 extends over 14 amino acids. V shed 3 bases and J shed 0 bases, with 7 bases lying between them. Per germline, CDR1 LNHDA and CDR2 SQIVND (reference sequence). In DNA form, the CDR3 reads TGTGCCAGTAGTATTTCAGACAGCACAGATACGCAGTATTTT. Translation: CASSISDSTDTQYF.

This clonotype was counted ten times or more. The gene calls are TRBV7-2 and TRBJ1-3; TRBD1 might be the D (5 bases). From germline, CDR1 is SGHTA and CDR2 FQGNSA. V lost 2 bases to trimming and J lost 3 bases, with 8 bases between them. This CDR3 is 14 amino acids long. As DNA, the CDR3 is TGTGCCAGCAGCTTACGGGGGTTTGGAAACACCATATATTTT. This gives the protein CASSLRGFGNTIYF.

This clonotype is labeled as medium-sized. The chain links TRBV4-1 to TRBJ2-3; D may be TRBD2 (5 bases). The CDR3 has 15 amino acids. Germline CDR1 is MGHRA and CDR2 is YSYEKL. Trimming took 4 bases from V and 2 from J, leaving 13 bases between them. The CDR3 protein is CASSLGLANTDTQYF. CDR3 bases: TGCGCCAGCAGCCTCGGACTCGCCAACACAGATACGCAGTATTTT.

The J gene is TRBJ2-5, the V gene TRBV7-9; D is possibly TRBD2 (5 bases). CDR3 length equals 13 residues. The germline V gene has CDR1 SEHNR and CDR2 FQNEAQ (reference sequence). V was trimmed by 2 bases and J by 2 bases, leaving 6 bases between them. The CDR3 sequence: CASSLWRQETQYF. Here the CDR3 DNA reads TGTGCCAGCAGCTTATGGAGGCAAGAGACCCAGTACTTC.

In its sample, this clonotype was seen once. A much more abundant neighbour one base away suggests this may be a read error. The gene calls are TRBV29-1 and TRBJ1-2; 9 bases are a match to TRBD1. This CDR3 is 14 amino acids long. The V gene's germline CDR1 is SQVTM and CDR2 ANQGSEA. V lost 6 bases to trimming and J lost 3 bases; unmatched junction nucleotides: 8. CDR3 DNA: TGCAGCGTCCAACCGAGGACAGGGGACTATGGCTACACCTTC. Its protein is CSVQPRTGDYGYTF.

The chain links TRBV11-3 to TRBJ2-3, with D perhaps matching TRBD2 (5 bases). CDR3 length: 15 residues. Germline loops: CDR1 SGHNT, CDR2 YENEEA. Trimming removed 6 bases from V and 2 bases from J, with 15 bases in between. CDR3 protein: CASSLAGRYTDTQYF. The CDR3 nucleotides are TGTGCCAGCAGTTTGGCGGGCCGGTACACAGATACGCAGTATTTT.

This clonotype was recorded at least ten times. The rearrangement joins TRBV7-9 to TRBJ2-7, with a tentative D call TRBD2 (5 bases). CDR1 and CDR2 from the germline V gene are SEHNR and FQNEAQ (reference sequence). The CDR3 loop spans 15 amino acids. The V end was cut by 0 bases, the J end by 4 bases, with 13 bases between. The CDR3 DNA reads as TGTGCCAGCAGCTTAGCCTCTAGAGGGTCTTACGAGCAGTACGTC. It yields the protein CASSLASRGSYEQYV.

This clonotype was seen ten or more times. The V gene is TRBV11-2, the J gene TRBJ2-5; D is possibly TRBD2 (5 bases). CDR1 is SGHAT and CDR2 is FQNNGV in the germline V gene. V dropped 4 bases and J dropped 3 bases, with 18 bases sitting between them. The CDR3 runs 16 residues. CDR3 loop: CASSSPGLAKKETQYF. The CDR3 bases are TGTGCCAGCAGCTCCCCCGGGTTAGCGAAGAAAGAGACCCAGTACTTC.

This chain links TRBV20-1 with TRBJ1-3; D gene uncertain. CDR3 size: 14 residues. V lost 5 bases and J 0 bases, leaving 11 bases between the germline ends. From germline, CDR1 is DFQATT and CDR2 SNEGSKA (reference sequence). The CDR3 coding sequence is TGCAGTGCTCCCAGATCTACCTCTGGAAACACCATATATTTT. As protein: CSAPRSTSGNTIYF.

This clonotype was detected ten times or more. This chain uses TRBV10-3 with TRBJ2-6; no clear D. Trimming cost V 4 bases and J 4 bases, with 5 bases left between them. Germline V lookup: CDR1 ENHRY, CDR2 SYGVKD. The CDR3 has 13 amino acids. CDR3 DNA sequence: TGTGCCATCAGTGGTAACGGGGCCAACGTCCTGACTTTC. This sequence encodes CAISGNGANVLTF.

The sample holds many counts of this clonotype. The V and J genes are TRBV20-1 and TRBJ2-2, with D unclear. With 5 bases removed from V and 5 bases from J, the gap between germline ends came to 12 bases. Germline lookup yields CDR1 DFQATT and CDR2 SNEGSKA (reference sequence). There are 13 residues in the CDR3. The CDR3 is CSAWAYGTGELFF. DNA of the CDR3: TGCAGTGCTTGGGCCTACGGAACCGGGGAGCTGTTTTTT.

This clonotype was picked up many times. CDR3 nucleotides: TGTGCCAGCAGTTACTTGACGGTTGGGCCCCCAGGGGATACGCAGTATTTT. This gives the protein CASSYLTVGPPGDTQYF. The V call is TRBV6-5, the J call TRBJ2-3; weak D call: TRBD1 (5 bases). The CDR3 totals 17 residues. With 1 base removed from V and 6 bases from J, the gap between germline ends came to 20 bases. Germline CDR1 MNHEY, CDR2 SVGAGI.

This clonotype was recorded many times. The CDR3 region is CSARDRRRSTDTQYF. The CDR3 DNA reads as TGCAGTGCTAGAGATCGGCGGAGAAGCACAGATACGCAGTATTTT. The gene calls are TRBV20-1 and TRBJ2-3; no definite D call. This CDR3 is 15 amino acids long. The germline V gene encodes CDR1 DFQATT and CDR2 SNEGSKA (reference sequence). V dropped 0 bases and J dropped 0 bases, with 10 bases sitting between them.

In its sample, this clonotype ranks as medium-sized. V and J are TRBV12-3 or TRBV12-4 and TRBJ2-2, with D maybe TRBD2 (5 bases). The CDR3 sequence is 15 residues long. Trimming left V 3 bases short and J 5 bases short, with 13 bases between. CDR3 nucleotides: TGTGCCAGCAGTTTTGGGTCGAGGGCAACCGGGGAGCTGTTTTTT. Translated, it gives CASSFGSRATGELFF.

This clonotype was recorded at least ten times. CDR3 sequence: CASSWRGAGGDNEQFF. The DNA for the CDR3 is TGCGCCAGCAGCTGGAGAGGGGCGGGGGGTGACAATGAGCAGTTCTTC. The rearrangement joins TRBV5-1 to TRBJ2-1, with TRBD2 identical over 8 bases. Germline lookup yields CDR1 SGHRS and CDR2 YFSETQ. J lost 5 bases, V lost 3 bases, and 10 bases had no gene match. CDR3 length: 16 amino acids.

In its sample, this clonotype was seen many times. The chain links TRBV14 to TRBJ2-7, with D hard to call. Germline CDR1 SGHDN, CDR2 FVKESK. The CDR3 spans 12 residues. Trimming left V 1 base short and J 4 bases short, with 5 bases between. The CDR3 sequence: CASSQAWYEQYF. The CDR3 DNA sequence: TGTGCCAGCAGCCAAGCCTGGTACGAGCAGTACTTC.

This clonotype was seen at least ten times. The chain combines TRBV7-8 with TRBJ2-2, with D perhaps TRBD1 (5 bases). Trimming stripped 3 bases from V and 8 bases from J, with 10 bases between. Germline V gene sequence: CDR1 SGHVS, CDR2 FQNEAQ. CDR3 length: 13 amino acids. CDR3 amino acids: CASSLGPTGELFF. CDR3 nucleotides: TGTGCCAGCAGCTTGGGGCCTACGGGGGAGCTGTTTTTT.

This clonotype was observed at least ten times. The rearrangement joins TRBV20-1 to TRBJ2-7; 8 bases match TRBD2. CDR3 length equals 14 residues. Germline V lookup: CDR1 DFQATT, CDR2 SNEGSKA (reference sequence). The V gene end was trimmed by 5 bases and the J gene end by 5 bases; junction bases not matched to a gene: 11. In DNA form, the CDR3 reads TGCAGTGCTGATTGGTCGGGAGGGCCTAACGAGCAGTACTTC. It codes for CSADWSGGPNEQYF.

This clonotype showed up many times. The chain employs TRBV5-6 and TRBJ2-3; D possibly corresponds to TRBD2 (6 bases). CDR1 and CDR2 from the germline V gene are SGHDT and YYEEEE. CDR3 length: 14 amino acids. Trimming stripped 9 bases from V and 2 bases from J, with 16 bases between. The CDR3 nucleotides are TGTGCCACCCGGGGGAGGACTTACACAGATACGCAGTATTTT. Its translation is CATRGRTYTDTQYF.

This clonotype showed up many times. The rearrangement links TRBV10-3 to TRBJ1-1; no firm D call. Germline V gives CDR1 ENHRY, CDR2 SYGVKD. This CDR3 is 11 amino acids long. V shed 7 bases and J shed 3 bases, with 6 bases lying between them. The CDR3 sequence: CAIIRDTEAFF. For the CDR3, the DNA is TGTGCCATCATTAGGGACACTGAAGCTTTCTTT.

This clonotype is labeled medium-sized. CDR3 sequence: CASSLAQQETQYF. The CDR3 DNA reads TGCGCCAGCAGCTTGGCTCAGCAAGAGACCCAGTACTTC. The gene calls are TRBV5-1 and TRBJ2-5; D is undetermined. The germline gives CDR1 SGHRS, CDR2 YFSETQ. CDR3 length equals 13 residues. V gave up 0 bases and J gave up 2 bases, with 5 bases separating them.

This clonotype was seen many times. This chain uses TRBV12-5 with TRBJ1-4, with D perhaps matching TRBD1 (5 bases). V was pared by 0 bases and J by 6 bases, with 17 bases between. Per germline, CDR1 LGHNT and CDR2 FRNRAP. The CDR3 is made up of 17 amino acids. CDR3 in amino acids: CASGLVLETARDEKLFF. CDR3 in DNA: TGTGCTAGTGGTTTGGTACTCGAGACAGCCCGAGATGAAAAACTGTTTTTT. The full variable domain, its missing parts supplied by reference TRBV12-5 and TRBJ1-4, is DARVTQTPRHKVTEMGQEVTMRCQPILGHNTVFWYRQTMMQGLELLAYFRNRAPLDDSGMPKDRFSAEMPDATLATLKIQPSEPRDSAVYFCASGLVLETARDEKLFFGSGTQLSVL.